The 24 T cell receptor beta chains reported below all come from one sample, sequenced in a study of blood T cell repertoires in COVID-19. Method: immunoSEQ multiplex PCR; TCRdb's copy keeps in-frame clones and lacks some. The sample includes 30,000 to 35,000 clones, 75% to 90% of them seen just once. The sample was peripheral blood. The receptors stem from a man older than 75 with acute or convalescent COVID-19.

The gene calls are TRBV6-5 and TRBJ2-7; TRBD1 agrees at 10 bases. Per the germline V gene, CDR1 is MNHEY and CDR2 is SVGAGI. With 2 bases clipped from V and 3 bases from J, the junction kept 1 base outside the gene matches. CDR3 length: 14 amino acids. The CDR3 sequence: CASSYGTGDYEQYF. In nucleotides, the CDR3 is TGTGCCAGCAGTTACGGGACAGGGGACTACGAGCAGTACTTC.

The chain recombines TRBV15 with TRBJ2-1, with D possibly TRBD2 on 5 matching bases. The CDR3 extends over 14 amino acids. V was pared by 0 bases and J by 9 bases, with 12 bases between. CDR1 LNHNV and CDR2 YYDKDF come from the germline V gene (reference sequence). The chain's CDR3 is CATSRDGGRPEQFF. CDR3 in DNA: TGTGCCACCAGCAGAGACGGAGGCCGTCCTGAGCAGTTCTTC.

This clone showed up just once. The junction differs from germline at one of its ends, possibly a read error. The chain joins TRBV27 to TRBJ1-1; weak D call: TRBD1 (6 bases). The length of the CDR3 is 16 residues. In germline, CDR1 is MNHEY, CDR2 SMNVEV (reference sequence). The CDR3 DNA is TGTGCCAGCAGTTTATCCAGGGGAACACTAAACACTGAAGATTTCTTT. Translated, it gives CASSLSRGTLNTEDFF.

Of note for this clone: A read error is likely, as this CDR3 ends without the conserved phenylalanine or tryptophan. The genes are TRBV25-1 and TRBJ1-2; D perhaps matches TRBD1 (6 bases). V lost 1 base and J lost 4, with 13 bases in between. From germline, CDR1 is MGHDK and CDR2 SYGVNS. This CDR3 comprises 15 residues. CDR3 sequence (DNA): TGTGCCAGCAGTGAATCGGGGGGCGCTGGCTATGGCTACACCCTC. It is translated as CASSESGGAGYGYTL.

The chain couples TRBV5-1 to TRBJ2-3, with TRBD1 matching over 7 bases. The ends lost 4 bases at V and 6 bases at J; junction bases unmatched: 11. This CDR3 has 15 residues. CDR1 is SGHRS, CDR2 YFSETQ, per germline. The CDR3, as DNA: TGCGCCAGCAGCCGATCGGGACAGCCCCCGGATACGCAGTATTTT. This codes for CASSRSGQPPDTQYF.

This sequence joins TRBV18 and TRBJ1-2; perhaps TRBD1 as D (5 bases). The length of the CDR3 is 13 residues. Trimming left V 5 bases short and J 8 bases short, with 15 bases between. Per germline, CDR1 KGHSH and CDR2 LQKENI. The chain's CDR3 is CASSSDGQAGYTF. In DNA form, the CDR3 reads TGTGCCAGCTCATCGGACGGACAAGCGGGCTACACCTTC. Full variable domain (remainder filled in from reference TRBV18 and TRBJ1-2): NAGVMQNPRHLVRRRGQEARLRCSPMKGHSHVYWYRQLPEEGLKFMVYLQKENIIDESGMPKERFSAEFPKEGPSILRIQQVVRGDSAAYFCASSSDGQAGYTFGSGTRLTVV.

V usage is TRBV6-6 and J usage is TRBJ1-1; 9 bases map to TRBD1. CDR1 is MNHNY and CDR2 is SVGAGI in the germline V gene (reference sequence). The CDR3 length is 13 residues. With V trimmed by 4 bases and J by 10 bases, 7 bases remained unmatched. CDR3 loop: CASSSFTGGAAFF. CDR3 DNA sequence: TGTGCCAGCAGTTCCTTTACAGGGGGCGCAGCTTTCTTT.

Details on this clone: The sample contains more than one DNA sequence encoding this CDR3. The chain uses TRBV5-1 and TRBJ1-1; TRBD1 might be the D (5 bases). CDR1 is SGHRS and CDR2 is YFSETQ in the germline V gene. Trimming took 0 bases from V and 2 from J, leaving 11 bases between them. The CDR3 covers 15 residues. The CDR3 DNA reads TGCGCCAGCAGCTTGGGGCCGGGGGGTAACACTGAAGCTTTCTTT. This codes for CASSLGPGGNTEAFF.

CDR3 nucleotide sequence: TGTGCCATCAGTGAGTCGACTGCTTACCAAGAGACCCAGTACTTC. Translation: CAISESTAYQETQYF. V and J are TRBV10-3 and TRBJ2-5; D unclear. The CDR3 is 15 residues long. CDR1 and CDR2 (germline): ENHRY, SYGVKD. Trimming cost V 0 bases and J 0 bases, with 8 bases left between them.

The chain combines TRBV30 with TRBJ1-2; D gene ambiguous. The CDR3 has 12 residues. V lost 2 bases and J lost 4, with 8 bases in between. Germline values: CDR1 GTSNPN, CDR2 SVGIG (reference sequence). This CDR3 is CAWSLYSYGYTF. The CDR3 nucleotides are TGTGCCTGGAGTTTGTACAGCTATGGCTACACCTTC. Variable domain in full (rest from reference TRBV30 and TRBJ1-2): SQTIHQWPATLVQPVGSPLSLECTVEGTSNPNLYWYRQAAGRGLQLLFYSVGIGQISSEVPQNLSASRPQDRQFILSSKKLLLSDSGFYLCAWSLYSYGYTFGSGTRLTVV.

This chain uses TRBV18 with TRBJ1-1; TRBD1 matches 10 bases. The CDR3 has 17 residues. J gave up 1 base and V 3 bases, and 8 bases lay outside the gene matches. Germline CDR1 and CDR2: KGHSH and LQKENI. The CDR3 bases are TGTGCCAGCTCACCGGCCGGGACAGGGGTTGCGAACACTGAAGCTTTCTTT. Amino acids: CASSPAGTGVANTEAFF.

The chain has TRBV3-1 (or the pseudogene TRBV3-2) and TRBJ1-5; 7 bases fit TRBD1. Trimming at V came to 2 bases and at J to 4 bases, leaving 5 bases not matched to a gene. Per germline, CDR1 LGHDT and CDR2 YNNKEL (reference sequence). The CDR3 consists of 15 residues. CDR3 loop: CASSQTGQRNQPQHF. The CDR3, as DNA: TGTGCCAGCAGCCAAACGGGACAGAGAAATCAGCCCCAGCATTTT.

This sequence joins TRBV9 and TRBJ1-1; TRBD1 might be the D (6 bases). The germline V gene has CDR1 SGDLS and CDR2 YYNGEE. V gave up 3 bases and J gave up 3 bases, with 9 bases separating them. This CDR3 has 13 residues. The CDR3 DNA reads TGTGCCAGCAGCGCTAACAGGGACACTGAAGCTTTCTTT. The encoded protein is CASSANRDTEAFF.

V is TRBV19 and J is TRBJ1-4; D remains unclear. CDR3 length: 17 amino acids. The germline V gene has CDR1 LNHDA and CDR2 SQIVND (reference sequence). The V and J ends lost 0 bases and 8 bases respectively, with 19 bases between them. DNA for the CDR3: TGTGCCAGTAGTATAGATTATGCTGGAGGAGTCAGAGAAAAACTGTTTTTT. Amino acid sequence: CASSIDYAGGVREKLFF.

J is TRBJ1-2 and V is TRBV27; D might be TRBD1 (6 bases). From germline, CDR1 is MNHEY and CDR2 SMNVEV (reference sequence). The CDR3 contains 14 residues. Trimming stripped 4 bases from V and 4 bases from J, with 13 bases between. The CDR3 loop is CASSSLGQSYGYTF. The CDR3 DNA reads as TGTGCCAGCAGTTCCCTAGGACAGAGCTATGGCTACACCTTC.

The chain recombines TRBV19 with TRBJ2-5; 11 nucleotides agree with TRBD2. CDR1 is LNHDA, CDR2 SQIVND, per germline (reference sequence). The CDR3 totals 15 residues. After removal of 3 bases from V and 4 bases from J, the junction contained 4 bases not matched to a gene. The chain's CDR3 is CASSITSGSGETQYF. DNA for the CDR3: TGTGCCAGTAGTATTACTAGCGGGAGTGGAGAGACCCAGTACTTC. The variable domain in full, with the rest retrieved from reference TRBV19 and TRBJ2-5, is DGGITQSPKYLFRKEGQNVTLSCEQNLNHDAMYWYRQDPGQGLRLIYYSQIVNDFQKGDIAEGYSVSREKKESFPLTVTSAQKNPTAFYLCASSITSGSGETQYFGPGTRLLVL.

V gene TRBV30 combines with J gene TRBJ1-2; the match to TRBD1 covers 11 bases. The CDR3 has 13 residues. Looked up from germline, CDR1 is GTSNPN and CDR2 is SVGIG (reference sequence). This CDR3 is CAGGTGGWYGYTF. Written as DNA, the CDR3 is TGTGCGGGCGGGACAGGGGGTTGGTATGGCTACACCTTC.

The rearrangement uses TRBV7-9 and TRBJ2-1; D unclear. Trimming took 6 bases from V and 14 from J, leaving 17 bases between them. This CDR3 comprises 12 residues. From germline, CDR1 is SEHNR and CDR2 FQNEAQ (reference sequence). The DNA for the CDR3 is TGTGCCAGCAGTATGACTGACGCCCAGAAGTTCTTC. Protein: CASSMTDAQKFF.

The chain recombines TRBV10-3 with TRBJ1-2; D unclear. Trimming stripped 0 bases from V and 8 bases from J, with 10 bases between. Per the germline V gene, CDR1 is ENHRY and CDR2 is SYGVKD. The CDR3 runs 13 residues. The chain's CDR3 is CAISESEGVGYTF. CDR3 coding DNA: TGTGCCATCAGTGAGTCAGAGGGTGTCGGCTACACCTTC.

The CDR3 DNA reads as TGTGCCAGCAGCTTAACGGGACTAGCGGGAGGGTACGAGCAGTACTTC. It specifies CASSLTGLAGGYEQYF. The chain recombines TRBV7-2 with TRBJ2-7, with TRBD2 matching 16 bases. V dropped 2 bases and J dropped 4; count of bases not matched to a gene: 2. Germline CDR1 and CDR2: SGHTA and FQGNSA. This CDR3 has 16 amino acids.

The chain links TRBV6-5 to TRBJ2-5; 9 bases are shared with TRBD1. Unmatched junction bases numbered 4, after V lost 2 bases and J lost 3 bases. This CDR3 contains 15 residues. Germline lookup yields CDR1 MNHEY and CDR2 SVGAGI. The DNA of the CDR3 is TGTGCCAGCAGTTACACGGGACAGGGCGAAGAGACCCAGTACTTC. This codes for CASSYTGQGEETQYF.

CDR3: CASSLGTGIYGYTF. Written as DNA, the CDR3 is TGTGCCAGCAGTTTAGGCACAGGGATCTATGGCTACACCTTC. This sequence joins TRBV28 and TRBJ1-2, with D perhaps TRBD1 (6 bases). Germline CDR1 reads MDHEN; CDR2 reads SYDVKM. Trimming shortened V by 2 bases and J by 4 bases, and 11 bases separated the two germline ends. The CDR3 extends over 14 amino acids.

This chain's CDR3 is CASSFVSGGDTGELFF. The CDR3, as DNA: TGTGCCAGCAGCTTCGTCTCAGGAGGCGACACCGGGGAGCTGTTTTTT. The rearrangement uses TRBV5-4 and TRBJ2-2; tentative D call: TRBD2 (5 bases). The ends were cut back, 2 bases at V and 3 bases at J, with 14 bases in the middle. This CDR3 has 16 residues. The germline V gene encodes CDR1 SGHNT and CDR2 YYREEE (reference sequence).

V usage is TRBV7-2 and J usage is TRBJ1-5; 7 nucleotides agree with TRBD1. The trim removed 5 bases at V and 5 bases at J, leaving 6 bases unmatched. The germline gives CDR1 SGHTA, CDR2 FQGNSA. This CDR3 is 14 amino acids long. CDR3 sequence reads: CASSRDSSHQPQHF. In DNA, the CDR3 is TGTGCCAGCAGCCGGGACAGCAGCCATCAGCCCCAGCATTTT.